These 14 T cell receptor beta chains were all obtained from the same sample, sequenced in a study of shared clonotypes between healthy human individuals. The assay was immunoSEQ multiplex PCR, and TCRdb's table has in-frame clones only and misses some. The sample has about 1.1 million clones, roughly 77% seen once; the top ten hold about 0.89%. The sequenced sample was memory CD4+ T cells from PBMCs. Sample subset: CD45RA-negative fraction. These receptors came from a man younger than 35 in good health. Some clones in this sample may be carry-over from other donors' samples.

This clone showed up just once. The chain uses TRBV5-1 and TRBJ2-2, with D perhaps being TRBD1 or TRBD2 (5 bases each). V lost 3 bases and J lost 5, with 17 bases in between. This CDR3 comprises 16 residues. Germline V CDR1 and CDR2: SGHRS, YFSETQ. CDR3: CASSSRDGAWTGELFF. The CDR3 DNA sequence: TGCGCCAGCAGCTCAAGGGACGGCGCGTGGACCGGGGAGCTGTTTTTT.

This clone was observed a single time. The chain has TRBV6-1 and TRBJ1-5; tentatively, D is TRBD1 (5 bases). The germline V gene encodes CDR1 MNHNS and CDR2 SASEGT. V lost 6 bases, J lost 11 bases, and 11 bases lay in between. The CDR3 has 11 amino acids. The CDR3 nucleotides are TGTGCCAGCAGCTCTGGACATACCCAGCATTTT. Amino acid sequence: CASSSGHTQHF.

Written as DNA, the CDR3 is TGCAGTGCTAGAGATACGGGCTACACCTTC. It yields the protein CSARDTGYTF. The chain is built from TRBV20-1 and TRBJ1-2; D remains unclear. Trimming removed 0 bases at V and 8 bases at J, with 4 bases between. Per germline, CDR1 DFQATT and CDR2 SNEGSKA (reference sequence). The CDR3 loop spans 10 amino acids.

This chain joins TRBV9 and TRBJ2-3; D is perhaps TRBD1 (5 bases). V dropped 3 bases and J dropped 3 bases, with 17 bases sitting between them. The germline gives CDR1 SGDLS, CDR2 YYNGEE. This CDR3 is 16 amino acids long. The DNA for the CDR3 is TGTGCCAGCAGCGAAAGATCCAGGGCTGGGACAGATACGCAGTATTTT. It specifies CASSERSRAGTDTQYF. The whole variable domain, remainder taken from reference TRBV9 and TRBJ2-3, is DSGVTQTPKHLITATGQRVTLRCSPRSGDLSVYWYQQSLDQGLQFLIQYYNGEERAKGNILERFSAQQFPDLHSELNLSSLELGDSALYFCASSERSRAGTDTQYFGPGTRLTVL.

The chain carries TRBV15 and TRBJ2-5, with a tentative D call TRBD1 (6 bases). The V and J ends lost 3 bases and 4 bases respectively, with 9 bases between them. Germline V gives CDR1 LNHNV, CDR2 YYDKDF (reference sequence). The CDR3 contains 13 residues. The DNA of the CDR3 is TGTGCCACCAGCAGGAGGGGGTTAGAGACCCAGTACTTC. It specifies CATSRRGLETQYF.

The rearrangement links TRBV5-1 to TRBJ2-7; 8 bases line up with TRBD1. In germline, CDR1 is SGHRS, CDR2 YFSETQ. After removal of 0 bases from V and 5 bases from J, the junction contained 4 bases not matched to a gene. The CDR3 is 14 amino acids. The CDR3 loop is CASSLGTGWDEQYF. The DNA for the CDR3 is TGCGCCAGCAGCTTGGGGACAGGGTGGGACGAGCAGTACTTC.

The chain's CDR3 is CACELAGNYNEQFF. The CDR3 DNA reads TGTGCCTGCGAGCTAGCGGGAAATTACAATGAGCAGTTCTTC. The genes are TRBV30 and TRBJ2-1, with 9 bases aligning to TRBD2. The CDR3 runs 14 residues. Germline V lookup: CDR1 GTSNPN, CDR2 SVGIG (reference sequence). V shed 6 bases and J 4 bases; nucleotides not matched to a gene: 7.

In this sample, this clone turned up a few times. A single base separates this from a much larger clone, so it may be a read error. Other DNA sequences in the same sample also yield this CDR3. The chain links TRBV7-2 to TRBJ1-5; D call uncertain. Germline CDR1 SGHTA, CDR2 FQGNSA. The CDR3 extends over 12 amino acids. Trimming pared 1 base from V and 2 bases from J, leaving 0 bases between. This CDR3 is CASSLGNQPQHF. For the CDR3, the DNA is TGTGCCAGCAGCTTAGGCAATCAGCCCCAGCATTTT.

V is TRBV5-6 and J is TRBJ2-5, with D perhaps TRBD2 (5 bases). The CDR3 is 14 amino acids. CDR1 and CDR2 from the germline V gene are SGHDT and YYEEEE. Trimming pared 3 bases from V and 5 bases from J, leaving 14 bases between. The CDR3 sequence: CASSSDTSWETQYF. CDR3 DNA sequence: TGTGCCAGCAGCTCCGACACTAGTTGGGAGACCCAGTACTTC.

This clone was counted at least ten times. This sequence joins TRBV29-1 and TRBJ1-1, with TRBD1 as a possible D gene (5 bases). V lost 1 base and J 0 bases, leaving 12 bases between the germline ends. The CDR3 consists of 15 residues. Germline CDR1 SQVTM, CDR2 ANQGSEA. This chain's CDR3 is CSVEGGWGMNTEAFF. CDR3 DNA: TGCAGCGTTGAAGGGGGCTGGGGGATGAACACTGAAGCTTTCTTT.

Details on this clone: At the DNA level, this CDR3 is encoded by other sequences in the same sample as well. The chain is built from TRBV28 and TRBJ2-3; 9 nucleotides match TRBD1. Trimming removed 3 bases from V and 1 base from J; junction bases left unmatched: 2. Germline CDR1 is MDHEN and CDR2 is SYDVKM. The CDR3 contains 15 residues. CDR3 bases: TGTGCCAGCAGTTTTCGGACAGGGGGCACAGATACGCAGTATTTT. As protein: CASSFRTGGTDTQYF.

This clone has a handful of counts. V and J are TRBV10-3 and TRBJ2-3; the D gene could be TRBD1 or TRBD2 (5 bases each). V lost 2 bases to trimming and J lost 6 bases, with 21 bases between them. CDR3 size: 17 residues. Germline CDR1 and CDR2: ENHRY and SYGVKD. CDR3 sequence: CAISEVWGPPNTDTQYF. The CDR3 nucleotides read TGTGCCATCAGTGAGGTGTGGGGACCCCCCAACACGGATACGCAGTATTTT.

This chain uses TRBV29-1 with TRBJ2-7, with D possibly matching TRBD1 (6 bases). This CDR3 is 14 amino acids long. The germline V gene encodes CDR1 SQVTM and CDR2 ANQGSEA. Deletions cut 6 bases from V and 3 bases from J, with 18 bases between. CDR3 coding DNA: TGCAGCGTGGGGACGGGACAAATGAACTACGAGCAGTACTTC. Its protein is CSVGTGQMNYEQYF.

The CDR3 nucleotides are TGTGCCAGTGGGAGGGACCGGTTCTCTGAAGCTTTCTTT. Translated: CASGRDRFSEAFF. The chain has TRBV19 and TRBJ1-1; a possible D gene is TRBD1 (5 bases). The CDR3 consists of 13 residues. V was shortened by 8 bases and J by 6 bases, with 16 bases between the two germline ends. Germline lookup yields CDR1 LNHDA and CDR2 SQIVND (reference sequence).